This passage covers 28 T cell receptor beta chains from one sample sequenced in a study of blood T cell repertoires in COVID-19. The protocol was immunoSEQ multiplex PCR, while the TCRdb copy is restricted to in-frame clones and leaves out a portion. The sample carries about 120,000 clones, approximately 87% recorded once. Sequencing was performed on peripheral blood. The receptors come from a woman aged 45-59 years with acute or convalescent COVID-19.

The V and J genes are TRBV29-1 and TRBJ2-1; 10 nucleotides align to TRBD1. Germline V gene data show CDR1 as SQVTM and CDR2 as ANQGSEA. The V segment lost 5 bases and the J segment 5 bases; nucleotides outside the gene matches: 3. CDR3 size: 13 residues. CDR3 sequence: CSVQGQGHNEQFF. The CDR3 DNA sequence: TGCAGCGTTCAGGGACAGGGGCACAATGAGCAGTTCTTC.

The chain has TRBV25-1 and TRBJ2-5; D ambiguous. Germline-derived CDR1 and CDR2 are MGHDK and SYGVNS. Trimming took 4 bases from V and 9 from J, leaving 12 bases between them. The CDR3 runs 12 residues. This CDR3 is CASSALLEAQYF. Written as DNA, the CDR3 is TGTGCCAGCAGTGCACTGCTTGAGGCCCAGTACTTC.

The chain uses TRBV7-9 and TRBJ1-2, with D maybe TRBD1 (6 bases). Germline CDR1 is SEHNR and CDR2 is FQNEAQ (reference sequence). V was pared by 2 bases and J by 0 bases, with 10 bases between. The CDR3 is 15 amino acids. CDR3 loop: CASSLLDRPNYGYTF. In DNA form, the CDR3 reads TGTGCCAGCAGCTTACTGGACAGACCTAACTATGGCTACACCTTC.

The rearrangement uses TRBV10-3 and TRBJ2-1; 9 positions agree with TRBD1. V lost 4 bases and J lost 5; bases outside the gene matches: 6. Germline values: CDR1 ENHRY, CDR2 SYGVKD. This CDR3 contains 15 residues. CDR3 sequence: CAISGSGTGHNEQFF. CDR3 coding DNA: TGTGCCATCAGTGGGTCCGGGACAGGGCACAATGAGCAGTTCTTC.

The chain carries TRBV18 and TRBJ2-2; 10 positions agree with TRBD1. The CDR3 is made up of 13 amino acids. From germline, CDR1 is KGHSH and CDR2 LQKENI. Trimming took 3 bases from V and 11 from J; bases not matched to a gene: 3. This CDR3 is CASSPGTGEELFF. CDR3 DNA sequence: TGTGCCAGCTCACCGGGGACAGGGGAAGAGCTGTTTTTT.

The chain carries TRBV2 and TRBJ2-7, with 11 bases aligning to TRBD1. The germline gives CDR1 SNHLY, CDR2 FYNNEI. J was trimmed by 4 bases and V by 6 bases; bases with no gene match: 8. The CDR3 loop spans 15 amino acids. The CDR3 spells CASRAGTGGVYEQYF. Written as DNA, the CDR3 is TGTGCCAGCAGGGCCGGGACAGGGGGTGTGTACGAGCAGTACTTC.

The rearrangement uses TRBV13 and TRBJ1-1; the match to TRBD1 covers 8 bases. Germline V CDR1 and CDR2: PRHDT, FYEKMQ (reference sequence). This CDR3 has 16 residues. V lost 5 bases to trimming and J lost 0 bases; unmatched junction nucleotides: 8. This chain's CDR3 is CASSQGQGPMNTEAFF. CDR3 coding DNA: TGTGCCAGCAGCCAAGGACAGGGACCAATGAACACTGAAGCTTTCTTT.

This chain joins TRBV5-1 and TRBJ2-7, with 8 bases that match TRBD2. V shed 5 bases and J 2 bases; nucleotides not matched to a gene: 9. Germline CDR1 and CDR2: SGHRS and YFSETQ. The CDR3 is 15 amino acids. The CDR3 DNA is TGCGCCAGCAGTCGACTAGCGTTACGAACCTACGAGCAGTACTTC. It is translated as CASSRLALRTYEQYF. Based on the CDR3 plus reference TRBV5-1 and TRBJ2-7, the full variable domain is KAGVTQTPRYLIKTRGQQVTLSCSPISGHRSVSWYQQTPGQGLQFLFEYFSETQRNKGNFPGRFSGRQFSNSRSEMNVSTLELGDSALYLCASSRLALRTYEQYFGPGTRLTVT.

This chain links TRBV6-5 with TRBJ2-3, with 7 bases matching TRBD2. CDR1 MNHEY and CDR2 SVGAGI come from the germline V gene. V trimming: 6 bases; J trimming: 0 bases; junction bases outside the gene matches: 6. The CDR3 sequence is 15 residues long. CDR3 residues: CASSRMRGSTDTQYF. CDR3 in DNA: TGTGCCAGCAGCAGGATGCGGGGGAGCACAGATACGCAGTATTTT.

CDR3 amino acids: CASSPFRENTEAFF. In DNA form, the CDR3 reads TGTGCCAGCAGCCCTTTTCGGGAGAACACTGAAGCTTTCTTT. V usage is TRBV5-4 and J usage is TRBJ1-1; D gene unclear. V lost 4 bases and J lost 1, with 11 bases in between. The CDR3 sequence is 14 residues long. Germline CDR1 reads SGHNT; CDR2 reads YYREEE (reference sequence).

The chain couples TRBV9 to TRBJ1-2; D ambiguous. V shed 0 bases and J shed 4 bases, with 16 bases lying between them. The CDR3 covers 16 residues. In germline, CDR1 is SGDLS, CDR2 YYNGEE. The CDR3 region is CASSVAVVEGLYGYTF. In nucleotides, the CDR3 is TGTGCCAGCAGCGTAGCTGTCGTAGAAGGACTCTATGGCTACACCTTC.

The rearrangement joins TRBV7-2 to TRBJ1-3, with D hard to call. There are 14 residues in the CDR3. Trimming stripped 5 bases from V and 0 bases from J, with 8 bases between. Germline values: CDR1 SGHTA, CDR2 FQGNSA. The CDR3 DNA reads as TGTGCCAGCAGCAAAACACGCTCTGGAAACACCATATATTTT. This encodes CASSKTRSGNTIYF.

The chain recombines TRBV30 with TRBJ1-5; D is perhaps TRBD1 (6 bases). The CDR3 runs to 12 residues. Trimming removed 5 bases at V and 4 bases at J, with 9 bases between. Germline CDR1 reads GTSNPN; CDR2 reads SVGIG (reference sequence). The CDR3 DNA reads TGTGCCTGGGATACAGGGAATCAGCCCCAGCATTTT. It is translated as CAWDTGNQPQHF.

The chain carries TRBV6-5 and TRBJ1-1, with 10 bases identical to TRBD1. Unmatched junction bases numbered 4, after V lost 6 bases and J lost 6 bases. Germline-derived CDR1 and CDR2 are MNHEY and SVGAGI. The CDR3 runs 13 residues. The CDR3 DNA sequence: TGTGCCAGCAGGGGACAGGGGATACCTGAAGCTTTCTTT. This sequence encodes CASRGQGIPEAFF.

This chain joins TRBV3-1 (or the pseudogene TRBV3-2) and TRBJ2-7; D is ambiguous. Looked up from germline, CDR1 is LGHDT and CDR2 is YNNKEL (reference sequence). The V gene lost 1 base and the J gene lost 4 bases, with 8 bases spanning the gap. The CDR3 is made up of 13 amino acids. The CDR3 protein is CASSQGLQYEQYF. The CDR3 DNA sequence: TGTGCCAGCAGCCAAGGACTCCAATACGAGCAGTACTTC.

V gene TRBV4-2 combines with J gene TRBJ2-3; TRBD2 matches at 12 bases. Trimming at V came to 1 base and at J to 14 bases, leaving 7 bases not matched to a gene. The CDR3 extends over 14 amino acids. Germline CDR1 LGHNA, CDR2 YNFKEQ. Here the CDR3 reads CASSQGASGGAVYF. Written as DNA, the CDR3 is TGTGCCAGCAGCCAAGGGGCTAGCGGGGGGGCGGTGTATTTT.

The J gene is TRBJ2-2, the V gene TRBV5-4; a possible D gene is TRBD2 (6 bases). The CDR3 runs 15 residues. V lost 2 bases and J lost 9, with 17 bases in between. The germline CDR1 and CDR2 sequences are SGHNT and YYREEE (reference sequence). This CDR3 is CASSLGGSLGRELFF. DNA of the CDR3: TGTGCCAGCAGCTTAGGAGGGTCCCTGGGGCGGGAGCTGTTTTTT.

This chain links TRBV19 with TRBJ1-5, with unresolved D. CDR3 size: 14 residues. V lost 5 bases, J lost 7 bases, and 15 bases lay in between. In germline, CDR1 is LNHDA, CDR2 SQIVND (reference sequence). This CDR3 is CASSASTPGQPQHF. The CDR3 DNA sequence: TGTGCCAGTAGTGCGAGCACTCCCGGGCAGCCCCAGCATTTT.

The CDR3 protein is CASSGPAGELFF. The CDR3 nucleotides are TGTGCCAGCAGCGGTCCCGCCGGGGAGCTGTTTTTT. This chain uses TRBV9 with TRBJ2-2; D remains ambiguous. The germline CDR1 and CDR2 sequences are SGDLS and YYNGEE. The CDR3 runs 12 residues. V was shortened by 3 bases and J by 6 bases, with 6 bases between the two germline ends.

V usage is TRBV15 and J usage is TRBJ2-7, with 7 bases fitting TRBD1. Germline CDR1 reads LNHNV; CDR2 reads YYDKDF (reference sequence). The CDR3 extends over 14 amino acids. V gave up 0 bases and J gave up 2 bases; unmatched junction bases: 1. The CDR3 DNA reads TGTGCCACCAGCAGAGATGGGACAGCCTACGAGCAGTACTTC. Translated, it gives CATSRDGTAYEQYF.

The chain combines TRBV19 with TRBJ2-2; possibly TRBD1 for D (6 bases). Trimming removed 6 bases at V and 7 bases at J, with 15 bases between. CDR1 is LNHDA, CDR2 SQIVND, per germline (reference sequence). This CDR3 has 14 residues. The CDR3 coding sequence is TGTGCCAGTAGGAGGGGGATCGGGATCGGGGAGCTGTTTTTT. Translated, it gives CASRRGIGIGELFF.

This chain links TRBV6-2 or TRBV6-3 with TRBJ2-5; 11 bases line up with TRBD2. The V gene end was trimmed by 5 bases and the J gene end by 1 base; junction bases not matched to a gene: 9. This CDR3 contains 17 residues. Germline assignment: CDR1 MNHEY and CDR2 SVGEGT. The CDR3 loop is CASSGVGLAGGQETQYF. In nucleotides, the CDR3 is TGTGCCAGCAGTGGGGTTGGGCTAGCGGGGGGCCAAGAGACCCAGTACTTC.

The rearrangement uses TRBV6-5 and TRBJ2-5, with 9 positions matching TRBD1. With V trimmed by 4 bases and J by 5 bases, 5 bases remained unmatched. The CDR3 is 14 amino acids. Germline CDR1 reads MNHEY; CDR2 reads SVGAGI. CDR3: CASSSTGGLETQYF. As DNA, the CDR3 is TGTGCCAGCAGTTCGACAGGGGGACTGGAGACCCAGTACTTC.

The gene calls are TRBV9 and TRBJ2-1, with 11 bases aligning to TRBD2. Per the germline V gene, CDR1 is SGDLS and CDR2 is YYNGEE. The length of the CDR3 is 18 residues. The junction had 16 bases not matched to a gene; V was cut back by 4 bases and J by 7 bases. The CDR3 protein is CASSFSGTSGPPRNEQFF. CDR3 nucleotides: TGTGCCAGCAGCTTTTCCGGGACTAGCGGCCCCCCGAGGAATGAGCAGTTCTTC.

The chain recombines TRBV5-6 with TRBJ1-4, with D perhaps TRBD1 (5 bases). Trimming shortened V by 4 bases and J by 4 bases, and 14 bases separated the two germline ends. This CDR3 contains 15 residues. Germline V gives CDR1 SGHDT, CDR2 YYEEEE. CDR3 sequence: CASSQLRGFNEKLFF. CDR3 in DNA: TGTGCCAGCAGCCAGCTTCGGGGGTTTAATGAAAAACTGTTTTTT.

The gene calls are TRBV7-2 and TRBJ2-3, with D perhaps TRBD1 (5 bases). CDR1 is SGHTA and CDR2 is FQGNSA in the germline V gene. The CDR3 runs to 13 residues. The V and J ends lost 1 base and 7 bases respectively, with 9 bases between them. The CDR3 sequence is CASSLGGWYTQYF. The DNA of the CDR3 is TGTGCCAGCAGCTTAGGGGGCTGGTATACGCAGTATTTT.

The V call is TRBV11-2, the J call TRBJ1-2, with TRBD1 as a possible D gene (5 bases). The CDR3 is 15 residues long. The germline CDR1 and CDR2 sequences are SGHAT and FQNNGV. V lost 5 bases and J lost 0, with 13 bases in between. The CDR3 nucleotides are TGTGCCAGCAGCCCGAACGGGGGAGCTAACTATGGCTACACCTTC. Protein sequence: CASSPNGGANYGYTF.

The gene calls are TRBV2 and TRBJ2-1; tentatively, D is TRBD1 (6 bases). Germline V gene data show CDR1 as SNHLY and CDR2 as FYNNEI. This CDR3 has 16 amino acids. Trimming removed 2 bases from V and 10 bases from J, with 21 bases in between. The CDR3 nucleotides read TGTGCCAGCAGTGAACGGGACACCAGTAAGGGAGACGAGCAGTTCTTC. Translation gives CASSERDTSKGDEQFF.